This T cell receptor (beta chain) was recovered during a study of tumor-infiltrating lymphocytes in glioblastoma multiforme. Germline CDR1 and CDR2: SQVTM and ANQGSEA. Deletions cut 4 bases from V and 6 bases from J, with 16 bases between. The CDR3 spans 14 residues. Points on this clonotype: Antigen: not known.

General observations from the study: The TCR and somatic mutation analysis included just one glioblastoma patient.

Three nested ARM-PCR rounds with V-beta and C-beta primers built TCRB libraries. Unique molecular identifiers were not described for the libraries. TCRdb ran MiXCR on the multiplex PCR reads and lists one entry per CDR3 protein. Counted here are just over 9,000 distinct CDR3 sequences, roughly 69% occurring once; the ten biggest clones make up roughly three quarters. Sequencing used brain tumor tissue. The TCR originated in a male donor with glioblastoma. This rearrangement joins TRBV29-1 to TRBJ2-1; maybe TRBD1 (6 bases). The DNA for the CDR3 is TGCAGCGTTGGGGGGCGGCATGGTAGCAATGAGCAGTTCTTC. Protein: CSVGGRHGSNEQFF.